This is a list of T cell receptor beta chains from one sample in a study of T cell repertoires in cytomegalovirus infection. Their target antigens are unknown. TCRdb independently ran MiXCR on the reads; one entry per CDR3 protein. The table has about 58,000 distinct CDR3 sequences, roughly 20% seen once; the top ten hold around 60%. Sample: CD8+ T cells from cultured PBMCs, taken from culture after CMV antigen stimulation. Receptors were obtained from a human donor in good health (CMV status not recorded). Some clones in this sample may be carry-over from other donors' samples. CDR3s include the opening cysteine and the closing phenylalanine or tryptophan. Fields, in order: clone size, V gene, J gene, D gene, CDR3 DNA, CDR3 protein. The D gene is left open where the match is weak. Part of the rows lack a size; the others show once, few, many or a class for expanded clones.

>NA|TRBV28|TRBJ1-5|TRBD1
TGTGCCAGCAGCCTTACCGGACAGGGGCGACGACAGCCCCAGCATTTT
CASSLTGQGRRQPQHF
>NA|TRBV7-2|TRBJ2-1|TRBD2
TGTGCCAGCAGCCTTGGACTAGCGGGGGATGAGCAGTTCTTC
CASSLGLAGDEQFF
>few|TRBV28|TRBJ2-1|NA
TGTGCCAGCAGTTTGATAGTCGGGACTGTCAATGAGCAGTTCTTC
CASSLIVGTVNEQFF
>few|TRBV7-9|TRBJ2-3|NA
TGTGCCAGCAGCTTAGACGCCGGGGGCCGAAATACGCAGTATTTT
CASSLDAGGRNTQYF
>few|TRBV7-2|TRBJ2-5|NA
TGTGCCAGCAGCTTAAGGTCTGGGGCCGCGTACCAAGAGACCCAGTACTTC
CASSLRSGAAYQETQYF
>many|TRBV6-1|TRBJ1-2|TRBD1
TGTGCCAGCATTGATAACAGGGGGCGAGGATCAAAAGGCTACACCTTC
CASIDNRGRGSKGYTF
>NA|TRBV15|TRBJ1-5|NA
TGTGCCACCAGCAGGGACAGTCTTAATAGCAATCAGCCCCAGCATTTT
CATSRDSLNSNQPQHF
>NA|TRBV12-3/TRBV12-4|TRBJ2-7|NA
TGTGCCAGCAGTTGGGGGGTCTACTACGAGCAGTACTTC
CASSWGVYYEQYF
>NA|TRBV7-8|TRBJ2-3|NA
TGTGCCAGCAGCTCGGGACATATCAGCACAGATACGCAGTATTTT
CASSSGHISTDTQYF
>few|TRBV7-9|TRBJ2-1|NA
TGTGCCAGCGGGGGGAGAAACTCCTACAATGAGCAGTTCTTC
CASGGRNSYNEQFF
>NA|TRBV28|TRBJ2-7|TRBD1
TGTGCCAGCAGTTTCGGACAGGGGGCCCTACCCTACGAGCAGTACTTC
CASSFGQGALPYEQYF